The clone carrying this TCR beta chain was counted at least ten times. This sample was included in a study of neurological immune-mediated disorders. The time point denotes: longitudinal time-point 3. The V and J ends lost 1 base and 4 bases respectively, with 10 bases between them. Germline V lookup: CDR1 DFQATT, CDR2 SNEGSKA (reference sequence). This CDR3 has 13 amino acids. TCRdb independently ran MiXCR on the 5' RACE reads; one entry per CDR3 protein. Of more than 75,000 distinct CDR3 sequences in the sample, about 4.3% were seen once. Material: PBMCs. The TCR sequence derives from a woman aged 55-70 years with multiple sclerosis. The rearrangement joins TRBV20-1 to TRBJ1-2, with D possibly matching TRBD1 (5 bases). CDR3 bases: TGCAGTGCTAGAGGCAGCAGGGTCTATGGCTACACCTTC. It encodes CSARGSRVYGYTF.